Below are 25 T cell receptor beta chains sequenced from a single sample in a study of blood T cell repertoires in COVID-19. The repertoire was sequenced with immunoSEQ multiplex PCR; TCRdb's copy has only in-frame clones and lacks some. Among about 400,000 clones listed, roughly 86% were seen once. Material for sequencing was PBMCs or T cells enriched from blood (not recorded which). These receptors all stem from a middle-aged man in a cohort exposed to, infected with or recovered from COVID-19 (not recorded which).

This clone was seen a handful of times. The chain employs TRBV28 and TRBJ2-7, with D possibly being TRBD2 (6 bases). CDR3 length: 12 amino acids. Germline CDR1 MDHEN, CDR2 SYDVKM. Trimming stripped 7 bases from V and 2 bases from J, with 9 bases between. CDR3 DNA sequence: TGTGCCAGCACGGGGGATCCCTACGAGCAGTACTTC. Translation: CASTGDPYEQYF.

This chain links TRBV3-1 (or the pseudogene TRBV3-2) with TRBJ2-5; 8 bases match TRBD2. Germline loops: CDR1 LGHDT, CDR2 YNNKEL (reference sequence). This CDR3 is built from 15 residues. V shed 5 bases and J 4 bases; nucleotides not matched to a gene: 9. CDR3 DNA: TGTGCCAGCAGCGAATCAGCGGGAGTCGGAGAGACCCAGTACTTC. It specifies CASSESAGVGETQYF.

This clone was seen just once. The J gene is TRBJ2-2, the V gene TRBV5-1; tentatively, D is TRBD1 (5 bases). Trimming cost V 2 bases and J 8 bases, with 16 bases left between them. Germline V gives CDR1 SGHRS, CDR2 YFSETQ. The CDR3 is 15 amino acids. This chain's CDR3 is CASSLGAPSSGELFF. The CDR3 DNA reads TGCGCCAGCAGCTTAGGGGCCCCCTCCTCTGGGGAGCTGTTTTTT.

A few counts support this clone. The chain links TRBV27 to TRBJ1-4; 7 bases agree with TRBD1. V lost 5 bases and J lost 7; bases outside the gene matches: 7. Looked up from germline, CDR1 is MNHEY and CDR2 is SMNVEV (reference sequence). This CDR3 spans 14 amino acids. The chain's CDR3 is CASSRSRQGEKLFF. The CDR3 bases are TGTGCCAGCAGTCGATCTCGACAGGGTGAAAAACTGTTTTTT.

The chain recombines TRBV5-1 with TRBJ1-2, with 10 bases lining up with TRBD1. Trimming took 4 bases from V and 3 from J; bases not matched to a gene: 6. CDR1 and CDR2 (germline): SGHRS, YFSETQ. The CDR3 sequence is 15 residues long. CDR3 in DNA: TGCGCCAGCAGCAGGGAGGACAGGGGGTACTATGGCTACACCTTC. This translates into CASSREDRGYYGYTF. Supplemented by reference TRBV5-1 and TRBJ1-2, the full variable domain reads KAGVTQTPRYLIKTRGQQVTLSCSPISGHRSVSWYQQTPGQGLQFLFEYFSETQRNKGNFPGRFSGRQFSNSRSEMNVSTLELGDSALYLCASSREDRGYYGYTFGSGTRLTVV.

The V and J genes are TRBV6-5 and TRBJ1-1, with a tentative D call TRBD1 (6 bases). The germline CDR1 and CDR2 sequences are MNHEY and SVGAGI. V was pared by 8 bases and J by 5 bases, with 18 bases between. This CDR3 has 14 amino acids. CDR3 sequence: CASAAAGGGTEAFF. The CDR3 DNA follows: TGTGCCAGCGCGGCGGCTGGGGGCGGGACTGAAGCTTTCTTT.

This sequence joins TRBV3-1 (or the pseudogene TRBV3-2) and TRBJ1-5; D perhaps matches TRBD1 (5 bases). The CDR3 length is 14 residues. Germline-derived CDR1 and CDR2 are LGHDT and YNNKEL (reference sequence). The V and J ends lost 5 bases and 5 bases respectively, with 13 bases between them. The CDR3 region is CASSYGTGDQPQHF. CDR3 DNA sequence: TGTGCCAGCAGCTACGGGACGGGGGATCAGCCCCAGCATTTT.

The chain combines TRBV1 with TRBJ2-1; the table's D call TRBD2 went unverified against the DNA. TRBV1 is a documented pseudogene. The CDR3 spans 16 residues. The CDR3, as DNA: TGCACCAGCAGCCTAGGAATAGCGGGGCCCTACAATGAGCAGTTCTTC. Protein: CTSSLGIAGPYNEQFF.

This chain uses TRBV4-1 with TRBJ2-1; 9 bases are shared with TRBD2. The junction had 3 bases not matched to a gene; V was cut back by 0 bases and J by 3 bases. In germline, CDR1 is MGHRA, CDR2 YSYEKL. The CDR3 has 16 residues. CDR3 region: CASSQDPAGGYNEQFF. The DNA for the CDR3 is TGCGCCAGCAGCCAAGATCCAGCGGGAGGCTACAATGAGCAGTTCTTC.

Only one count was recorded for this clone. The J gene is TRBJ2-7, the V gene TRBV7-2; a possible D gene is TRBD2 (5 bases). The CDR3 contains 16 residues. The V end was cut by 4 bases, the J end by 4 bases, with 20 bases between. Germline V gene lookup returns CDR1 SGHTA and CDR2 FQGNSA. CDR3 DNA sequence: TGTGCCAGCAGCTCCGGAGGTAGCGTAGGAGCTTACGAGCAGTACTTC. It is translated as CASSSGGSVGAYEQYF. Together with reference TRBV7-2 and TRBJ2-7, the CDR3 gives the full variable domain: GAGVSQSPSNKVTEKGKDVELRCDPISGHTALYWYRQSLGQGLEFLIYFQGNSAPDKSGLPSDRFSAERTGGSVSTLTIQRTQQEDSAVYLCASSSGGSVGAYEQYFGPGTRLTVT.

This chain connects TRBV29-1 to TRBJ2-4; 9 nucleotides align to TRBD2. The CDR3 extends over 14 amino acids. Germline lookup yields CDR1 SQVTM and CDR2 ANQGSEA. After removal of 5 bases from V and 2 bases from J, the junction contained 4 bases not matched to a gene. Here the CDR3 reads CSVQAGGSKNIQYF. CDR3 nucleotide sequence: TGCAGCGTTCAAGCGGGAGGTTCCAAAAACATTCAGTACTTC.

The CDR3 DNA reads as TGTGCCAGCAGTTCATCCGGGACTAGCCCCTACGAGCAGTACTTC. It codes for CASSSSGTSPYEQYF. The J gene is TRBJ2-7, the V gene TRBV27, with 9 bases that match TRBD2. The V gene's germline CDR1 is MNHEY and CDR2 SMNVEV (reference sequence). The J segment lost 2 bases and the V segment lost 4 bases, leaving 6 bases of the junction unmatched. This CDR3 is 15 amino acids long.

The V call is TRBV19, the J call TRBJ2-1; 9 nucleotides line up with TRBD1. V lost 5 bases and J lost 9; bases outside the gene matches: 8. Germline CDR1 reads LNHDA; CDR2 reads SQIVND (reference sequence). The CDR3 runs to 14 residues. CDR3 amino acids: CASSSQGARGEQFF. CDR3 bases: TGTGCCAGTAGTTCACAGGGGGCGCGGGGTGAGCAGTTCTTC.

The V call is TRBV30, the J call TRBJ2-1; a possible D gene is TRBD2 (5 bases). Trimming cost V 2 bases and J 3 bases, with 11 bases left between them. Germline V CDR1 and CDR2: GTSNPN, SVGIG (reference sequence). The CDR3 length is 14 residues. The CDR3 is CAWSFGNFYNEQFF. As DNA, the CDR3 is TGTGCCTGGAGTTTCGGGAACTTCTACAATGAGCAGTTCTTC.

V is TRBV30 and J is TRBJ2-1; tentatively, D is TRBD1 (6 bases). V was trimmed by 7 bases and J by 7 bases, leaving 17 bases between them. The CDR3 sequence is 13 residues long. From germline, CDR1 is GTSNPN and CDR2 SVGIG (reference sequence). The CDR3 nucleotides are TGTGCCTTCCAGGGGAGTCCCGGTAATGAGCAGTTCTTC. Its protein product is CAFQGSPGNEQFF.

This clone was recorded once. CDR3 protein: CASSPLVTDTEAFF. The CDR3 DNA reads TGTGCCAGCTCACCCCTCGTAACGGACACTGAAGCTTTCTTT. The V and J genes are TRBV18 and TRBJ1-1; D gene ambiguous. This CDR3 is 14 amino acids long. Germline loops: CDR1 KGHSH, CDR2 LQKENI. V dropped 3 bases and J dropped 3 bases, with 11 bases sitting between them.

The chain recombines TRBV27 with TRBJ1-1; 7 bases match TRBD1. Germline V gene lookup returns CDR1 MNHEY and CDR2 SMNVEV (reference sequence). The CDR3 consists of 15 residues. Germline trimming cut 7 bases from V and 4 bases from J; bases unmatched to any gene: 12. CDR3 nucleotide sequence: TGTGCCAGCACCCAAGGTGACAGGGTGAGCACTGAAGCTTTCTTT. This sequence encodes CASTQGDRVSTEAFF.

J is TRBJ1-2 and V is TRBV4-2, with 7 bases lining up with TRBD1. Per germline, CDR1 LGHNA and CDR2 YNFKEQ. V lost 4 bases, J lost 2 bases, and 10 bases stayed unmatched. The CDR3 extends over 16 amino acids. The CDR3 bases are TGTGCCAGCAGCCTCCGGGTTGGACAGGAGAACTATGGCTACACCTTC. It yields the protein CASSLRVGQENYGYTF.

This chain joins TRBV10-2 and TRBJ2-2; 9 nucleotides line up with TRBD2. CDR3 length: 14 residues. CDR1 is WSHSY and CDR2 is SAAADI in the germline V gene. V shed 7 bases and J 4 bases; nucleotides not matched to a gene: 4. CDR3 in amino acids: CASTPSGATGELFF. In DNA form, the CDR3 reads TGCGCCAGCACCCCTAGCGGGGCCACCGGGGAGCTGTTTTTT.

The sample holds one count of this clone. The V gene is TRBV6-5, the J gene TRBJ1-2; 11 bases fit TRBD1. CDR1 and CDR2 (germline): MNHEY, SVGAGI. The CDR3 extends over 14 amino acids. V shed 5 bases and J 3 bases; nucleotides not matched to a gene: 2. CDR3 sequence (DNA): TGTGCCAGCAGTAGGACAGGGGGCGACTATGGCTACACCTTC. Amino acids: CASSRTGGDYGYTF.

CDR3 DNA: TGTGCCAGCAGCTTAAACGCAGGGACAGGGTATGGCTACACCTTC. Translation: CASSLNAGTGYGYTF. V is TRBV7-2 and J is TRBJ1-2; 9 bases line up with TRBD1. The CDR3 sequence is 15 residues long. Trimming removed 2 bases from V and 5 bases from J; junction bases left unmatched: 6. The V gene's germline CDR1 is SGHTA and CDR2 FQGNSA.

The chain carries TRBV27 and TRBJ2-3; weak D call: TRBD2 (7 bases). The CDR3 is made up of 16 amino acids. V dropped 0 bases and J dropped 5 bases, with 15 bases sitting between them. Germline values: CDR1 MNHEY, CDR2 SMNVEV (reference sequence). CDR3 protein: CASSLSVGGQVDTQYF. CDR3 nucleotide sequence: TGTGCCAGCAGTTTATCGGTCGGGGGGCAGGTAGATACGCAGTATTTT.

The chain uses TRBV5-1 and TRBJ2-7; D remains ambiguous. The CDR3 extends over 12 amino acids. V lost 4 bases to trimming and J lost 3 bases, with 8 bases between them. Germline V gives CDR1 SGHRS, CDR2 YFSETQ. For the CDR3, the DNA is TGCGCCAGCAGCCTGGATCTCTACGAGCAGTACTTC. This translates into CASSLDLYEQYF.

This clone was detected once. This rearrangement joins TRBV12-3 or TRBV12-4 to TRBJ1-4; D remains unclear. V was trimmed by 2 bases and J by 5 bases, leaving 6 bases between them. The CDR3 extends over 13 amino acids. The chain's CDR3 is CASSLFTNEKLFF. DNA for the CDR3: TGTGCCAGCAGTTTATTTACAAATGAAAAACTGTTTTTT.

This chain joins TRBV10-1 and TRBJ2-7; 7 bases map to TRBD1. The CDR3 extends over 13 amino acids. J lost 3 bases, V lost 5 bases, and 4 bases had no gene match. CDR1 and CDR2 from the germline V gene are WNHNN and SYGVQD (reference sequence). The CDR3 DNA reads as TGCGCCAGCAGTACAGGGGTGGGCTACGAGCAGTACTTC. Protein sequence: CASSTGVGYEQYF.